This T cell receptor beta chain was identified in a study of cytomegalovirus exposure and HLA in healthy donors. Study results and limitations: A later analysis found most CMV-associated TCR beta chains apparently HLA-restricted. Rates of TCR association differed by HLA locus in a later analysis, with DRB1 highest and HLA-C lowest.

J was trimmed by 3 bases and V by 4 bases; bases with no gene match: 8. This CDR3 has 15 amino acids. In germline, CDR1 is SGHRS, CDR2 YFSETQ. As concerns this clone: Its antigen is currently unknown.

In the PCR, 60 Vbeta and 13 Jbeta primers were used. Clones were sequenced by immunoSEQ multiplex PCR, and TCRdb holds only the in-frame ones, with some missing. Of approximately 150,000 clones in the sample, around 80% are singletons; the top ten hold roughly 1.4%. The receptor was isolated from a woman younger than 45 in good health and CMV-seropositive. The chain uses TRBV5-1 and TRBJ2-7; 9 nucleotides line up with TRBD1. Source material: PBMCs. CDR3 DNA sequence: TGCGCCAGCAGCCCCAGGACAGGGGCCTACTACGAGCAGTACTTC. Protein sequence: CASSPRTGAYYEQYF.